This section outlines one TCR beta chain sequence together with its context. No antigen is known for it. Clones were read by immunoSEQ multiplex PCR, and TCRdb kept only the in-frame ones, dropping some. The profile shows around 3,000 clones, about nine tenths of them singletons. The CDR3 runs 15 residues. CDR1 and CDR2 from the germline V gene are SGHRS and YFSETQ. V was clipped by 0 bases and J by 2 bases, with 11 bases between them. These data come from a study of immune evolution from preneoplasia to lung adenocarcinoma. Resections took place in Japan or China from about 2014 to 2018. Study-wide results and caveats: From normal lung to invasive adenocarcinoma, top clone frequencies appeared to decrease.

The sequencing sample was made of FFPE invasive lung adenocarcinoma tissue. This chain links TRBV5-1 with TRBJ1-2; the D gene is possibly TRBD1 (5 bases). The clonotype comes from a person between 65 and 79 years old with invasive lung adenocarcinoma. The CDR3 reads CASSLGAGMNYGYTF. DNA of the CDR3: TGCGCCAGCAGCTTGGGGGCAGGGATGAACTATGGCTACACCTTC.